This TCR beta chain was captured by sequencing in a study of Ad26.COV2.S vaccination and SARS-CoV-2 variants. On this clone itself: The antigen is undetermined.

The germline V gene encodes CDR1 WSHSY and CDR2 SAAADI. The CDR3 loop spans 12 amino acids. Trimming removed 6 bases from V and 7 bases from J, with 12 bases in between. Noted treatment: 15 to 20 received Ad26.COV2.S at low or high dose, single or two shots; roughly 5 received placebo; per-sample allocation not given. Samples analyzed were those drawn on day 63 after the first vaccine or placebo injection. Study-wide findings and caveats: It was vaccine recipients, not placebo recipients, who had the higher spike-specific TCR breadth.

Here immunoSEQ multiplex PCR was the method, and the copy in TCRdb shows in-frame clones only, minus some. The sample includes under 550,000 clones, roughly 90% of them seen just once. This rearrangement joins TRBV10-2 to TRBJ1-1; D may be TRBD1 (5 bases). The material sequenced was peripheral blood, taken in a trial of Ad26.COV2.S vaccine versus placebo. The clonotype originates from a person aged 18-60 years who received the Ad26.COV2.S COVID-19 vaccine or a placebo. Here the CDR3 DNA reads TGCGCCAGCAGATCGTTGGGACGTGAAGCTTTCTTT. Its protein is CASRSLGREAFF.